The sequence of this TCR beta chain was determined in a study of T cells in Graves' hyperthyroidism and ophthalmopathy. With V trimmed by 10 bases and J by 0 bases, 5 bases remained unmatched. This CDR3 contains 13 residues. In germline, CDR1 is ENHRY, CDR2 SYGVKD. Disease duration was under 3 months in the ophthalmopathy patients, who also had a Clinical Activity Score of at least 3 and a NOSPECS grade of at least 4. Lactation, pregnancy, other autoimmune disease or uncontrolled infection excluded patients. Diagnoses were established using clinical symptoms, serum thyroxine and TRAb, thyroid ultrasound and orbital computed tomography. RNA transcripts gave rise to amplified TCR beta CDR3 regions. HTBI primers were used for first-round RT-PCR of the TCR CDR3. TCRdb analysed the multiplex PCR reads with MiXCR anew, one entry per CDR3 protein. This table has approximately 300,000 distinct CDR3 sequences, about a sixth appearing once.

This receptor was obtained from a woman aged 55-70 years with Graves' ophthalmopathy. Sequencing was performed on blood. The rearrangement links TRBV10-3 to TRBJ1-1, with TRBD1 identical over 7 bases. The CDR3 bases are TGTGCCACCCAGGGGGTCATGAACACTGAAGCTTTCTTT. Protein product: CATQGVMNTEAFF.